This is a list of T cell receptor beta chains from one sample in a study of PD-1 blockade in classical Hodgkin lymphoma. Some clones are missing from TCRdb's copy, which holds only in-frame ones; the method was immunoSEQ multiplex PCR. This table has 25,000 to 30,000 clones, about four fifths appearing once. The starting material was CD4+ T cells from blood, obtained before the fourth cycle of nivolumab. All receptors come from a human donor with classical Hodgkin lymphoma. CDR3s include the opening cysteine and the closing phenylalanine or tryptophan. The order of the fields is V gene, clone size, CDR3 protein. The size field is filled for only some rows; it gives once, few, many or a size class.

TRBV5-1 . CASSMGLPSYEQYF
TRBV11-2 . CASSLERVNTGELFF
TRBV7-9 . CASSETIGGAGELFF
TRBV19 . CASSIAGLAGGVPYEQYF
TRBV14 . CASSQGTYYNEQFF
TRBV5-1 few CASSLDGSYEQYF
TRBV6-5 . CASSYSQRYEQYF
TRBV9 . CASSVMGQGRETQYF
TRBV5-4 . CASSFQGSLRTGELFF
TRBV29-1 few CSVEGATSSTDTQYF
TRBV5-1 . CASSLTGDTYNEQFF
TRBV5-1 . CASSLVGGAVDTQYF
TRBV6-4 . CASSLTVNTEAFF
TRBV5-1 . CASRPGQGNTEAFF
TRBV5-1 few CASSPQGGMGEKLFF
TRBV7-9 few CASSIQGGGNTIYF
TRBV7-2 . CASSPRWGSSYEQYF
TRBV27 . CASRRPETENNEQFF
TRBV7-2 . CASSLVGQAKSLAKNIQYF
TRBV28 . CASSFGGLTGSDEQYF
TRBV5-1 . CASSLAPQGSPGNTIYF
TRBV5-1 . CASSLDSTYGYTF
TRBV5-1 once CASTLAPGSGELFF
TRBV7-8 . CASTVRGHTEAFF
TRBV5-1 . CASSQDPSLGELFF
TRBV2 . CASSEVLVTGSSYEQYF
TRBV5-1 . CASSPGQGATNEKLFF
TRBV5-1 once CASSLERGGNNEQFF
TRBV28 . CASSSPGTIRGYEQYF
TRBV5-1 once CASSLTGGAGNTIYF
TRBV5-1 . CASSLGQGSYNEQFF
TRBV7-9 . CASSFFGTGGGLGNTIYF
TRBV29-1 . CSVDRSFTRDYGYTF
TRBV28 . CASRSAEVVPPQPQHF
TRBV5-1 . CASSLDRGLFSGNTIYF
TRBV7-9 . CASSKPGQGIYEQYF
TRBV9 few CASSVATGGSSYNSPLHF
TRBV5-1 . CASSFRATNEKLFF
TRBV28 . CATQWNTEAFF
TRBV2 . CASRRLAGDSYEQYF
TRBV5-1 . CASSLEDSRDTQYF
TRBV5-8 . CASSSYNEQFF
TRBV7-9 . CASSLSYTEAFF
TRBV5-1 . CASYTGTKHTEAFF
TRBV25-1 . CASSEDNRGQETQYF
TRBV7-9 . CASSSREGLEQYF
TRBV5-1 . CASSSTTVNTGELFF
TRBV7-9 once CASTRGFQPQHF
TRBV11-2 . CASSFASGYNEQFF
TRBV7-9 once CASSLRGAGANVLTF
TRBV6-5 medium-sized CASSYSSGGYSYEQYF
TRBV7-9 . CASSVWTGPYSGNTIYF